The 11 T cell receptor beta chains presented below share a single source sample, sequenced in a study of monozygotic twins with cystic fibrosis. The table came from immunoSEQ multiplex PCR; TCRdb's copy has only in-frame clones and leaves some out. The sample records about 35,000 clones, under 70% being singletons. The sequencing sample was made of blood. The receptors were sampled from a girl between 10 and 17 years old with cystic fibrosis.

The rearrangement links TRBV7-2 to TRBJ2-7, with unresolved D. This CDR3 contains 17 residues. The germline V gene encodes CDR1 SGHTA and CDR2 FQGNSA. Trimming shortened V by 4 bases and J by 6 bases, and 25 bases separated the two germline ends. In DNA, the CDR3 is TGTGCCAGCAGCTCCCAGGCCCTAGATACGGCGACGGGCGAGCAGTACGTC. Protein: CASSSQALDTATGEQYV.

V is TRBV6-1 and J is TRBJ2-7; D is undetermined. The CDR3 sequence is 12 residues long. Trimming pared 6 bases from V and 3 bases from J, leaving 9 bases between. Per the germline V gene, CDR1 is MNHNS and CDR2 is SASEGT. The CDR3 bases are TGTGCCAGCAGCCTCCAAGGCTACGAGCAGTACGTC. It encodes CASSLQGYEQYV.

The V call is TRBV21-1, the J call TRBJ2-7; whether TRBD2, the table's D call, matches the DNA was not checked. TRBV21-1 is described as a pseudogene. The CDR3 is made up of 18 amino acids. The CDR3 loop is CASIKGQGFPGTSYEQYV. The CDR3 DNA reads TGTGCCAGCATAAAGGGACAGGGGTTCCCCGGGACTAGCTACGAGCAGTACGTC.

The chain uses TRBV9 and TRBJ2-6, with a tentative D call TRBD1 (6 bases). The CDR3 contains 15 residues. Trimming took off 4 bases at V and 0 bases at J, with 8 bases between the two ends. From germline, CDR1 is SGDLS and CDR2 YYNGEE. CDR3 sequence (DNA): TGTGCCAGCAGCTCACAGGGCTCTGGGGCCAACGTCCTGACTTTC. Its protein is CASSSQGSGANVLTF.

The chain joins TRBV7-8 to TRBJ2-1; D ambiguous. The CDR3 spans 13 residues. Germline V CDR1 and CDR2: SGHVS, FQNEAQ. V was pared by 1 base and J by 7 bases, with 8 bases between. CDR3 amino acids: CASSLEAWNEQFF. The CDR3 DNA follows: TGTGCCAGCAGCTTAGAAGCGTGGAATGAGCAGTTCTTC.

The V call is TRBV28, the J call TRBJ2-3; no firm D call. Germline V gives CDR1 MDHEN, CDR2 SYDVKM. Trimming shortened V by 6 bases and J by 0 bases, and 19 bases separated the two germline ends. This CDR3 comprises 17 residues. The CDR3 reads CASSRHVLRPSTDTQYF. CDR3 nucleotides: TGTGCCAGCAGCCGACACGTCCTACGGCCCAGCACAGATACGCAGTATTTT.

In its sample, this clone was seen a few times. This sequence joins TRBV18 and TRBJ1-1; no firm D call. Germline values: CDR1 KGHSH, CDR2 LQKENI. CDR3 length equals 14 residues. V was shortened by 3 bases and J by 3 bases, with 11 bases between the two germline ends. The CDR3 loop reads CASSPVVGDTEAFF. The DNA for the CDR3 is TGTGCCAGCTCACCGGTAGTTGGGGACACTGAAGCTTTCTTT.

The DNA for the CDR3 is TGTGCCAGCAGCTCTTCACGCGAGCAGTACTTC. It is translated as CASSSSREQYF. The chain recombines TRBV7-9 with TRBJ2-7; D ambiguous. Germline CDR1 SEHNR, CDR2 FQNEAQ (reference sequence). The CDR3 is made up of 11 amino acids. The V end was cut by 4 bases, the J end by 6 bases, with 7 bases between.

This chain links TRBV18 with TRBJ2-2; maybe TRBD2 (5 bases). Germline CDR1 is KGHSH and CDR2 is LQKENI. Trimming took off 6 bases at V and 1 base at J, with 15 bases between the two ends. The CDR3 totals 16 residues. CDR3 coding DNA: TGTGCCAGCTCGGAGGTGTCTCTGTGGAACACCGGGGAGCTGTTTTTT. Its translation: CASSEVSLWNTGELFF.

The rearrangement joins TRBV7-2 to TRBJ1-2, with D unclear. This CDR3 spans 13 amino acids. Per germline, CDR1 SGHTA and CDR2 FQGNSA. V was shortened by 1 base and J by 4 bases, with 7 bases between the two germline ends. In DNA, the CDR3 is TGTGCCAGCAGCTTAGGGGTGGGCTATGGCTACACCTTC. Its translation: CASSLGVGYGYTF.

The J gene is TRBJ1-3, the V gene TRBV29-1; D is perhaps TRBD1 (5 bases). Germline CDR1 is SQVTM and CDR2 is ANQGSEA. Between the trimmed V and J ends, which lost 6 bases and 3 bases, there was a span of 9 bases. This CDR3 contains 12 residues. Written as DNA, the CDR3 is TGCAGCGTCCAGGGTCTTGGAAACACCATATATTTT. Translating it yields CSVQGLGNTIYF.